This T cell receptor beta chain was sequenced in a study of blood T cells in healthy people across ages. Sample-barcoded 5' priming and a J-beta primer mix drove a second PCR of 7 to 11 cycles. Every cDNA was tagged by a template-switch adaptor with 12 random nucleotides. Each CDR3 protein gets one entry after TCRdb re-called the 5' RACE reads with MiXCR. This table holds some 890,000 distinct CDR3 sequences, about 28% found once. In its sample, this clonotype was seen many times. This sample was shared with a second study, whose subject was T cells of mothers and their children.

Specimen: blood. This TCR derives from a woman in her thirties or forties in good health.

The CDR3 sequence: CASSRQLPGQGDGQYF. The CDR3 coding sequence is TGTGCCAGCAGTCGACAACTTCCGGGACAGGGTGACGGGCAGTACTTC. The chain employs TRBV27 and TRBJ2-5; 9 bases map to TRBD1. V was clipped by 5 bases and J by 11 bases; unmatched bases: 18. The CDR3 extends over 16 amino acids. CDR1 and CDR2 (germline): MNHEY, SMNVEV (reference sequence).